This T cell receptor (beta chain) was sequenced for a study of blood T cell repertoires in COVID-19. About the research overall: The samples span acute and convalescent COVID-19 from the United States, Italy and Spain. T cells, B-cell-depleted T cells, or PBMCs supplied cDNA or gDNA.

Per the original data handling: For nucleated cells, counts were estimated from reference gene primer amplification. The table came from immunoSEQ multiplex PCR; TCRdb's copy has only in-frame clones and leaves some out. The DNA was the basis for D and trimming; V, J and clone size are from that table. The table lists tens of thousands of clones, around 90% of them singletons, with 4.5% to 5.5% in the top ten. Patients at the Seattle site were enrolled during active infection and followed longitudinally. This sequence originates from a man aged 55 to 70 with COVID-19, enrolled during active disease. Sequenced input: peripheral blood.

In DNA, the CDR3 is TGTGCCAGCAGCTTCACTAGCGGGACCTGGGCCACCGGGGAGCTGTTTTTT. As protein: CASSFTSGTWATGELFF. The J gene is TRBJ2-2, the V gene TRBV11-2; TRBD2 agrees at 10 bases. V lost 3 bases to trimming and J lost 4 bases; unmatched junction nucleotides: 8. The germline V gene has CDR1 SGHAT and CDR2 FQNNGV. The CDR3 extends over 17 amino acids.